This T cell receptor beta chain comes out of a study of blood T cell repertoires in COVID-19. A few counts support this clone. The CDR3 totals 14 residues. V dropped 6 bases and J dropped 1 base, with 9 bases sitting between them. The germline CDR1 and CDR2 sequences are LGHDT and YNNKEL (reference sequence). Clones were read by immunoSEQ multiplex PCR, and TCRdb kept only the in-frame ones, dropping some. The table includes some 250,000 clones, 87% detected once. The sequence derives from a man between 60 and 75 years old who had recovered from COVID-19. The chain employs TRBV3-1 (or the pseudogene TRBV3-2) and TRBJ1-4, with D possibly being TRBD1 (6 bases). Sequenced material: peripheral blood. CDR3 coding DNA: TGTGCCAGCAGACCACAGGGAACTAATGAAAAACTGTTTTTT. Translating gives CASRPQGTNEKLFF.